This T cell receptor beta chain was sequenced for a study of blood T cell repertoires in COVID-19. Per the authors' pipeline: Reference gene primers were amplified, and this amplification served to estimate nucleated cell counts. Generated by immunoSEQ multiplex PCR, the TCRdb table keeps only in-frame clones and is missing some. V and J calls and clone size follow that table, whereas D and trimming were derived from the DNA. The table records about 200,000 clones, around 85% of them present only once. The V end was cut by 0 bases, the J end by 4 bases, with 9 bases between. In germline, CDR1 is SGDLS, CDR2 YYNGEE. This CDR3 comprises 14 residues.

The chain employs TRBV9 and TRBJ2-3, with D maybe TRBD1 (6 bases). The sequencing sample was made of peripheral blood. The TCR originated in an elderly woman with acute or convalescent COVID-19. The CDR3 protein is CASSVVQGSDTQYF. The DNA of the CDR3 is TGTGCCAGCAGCGTAGTACAGGGTTCAGATACGCAGTATTTT.